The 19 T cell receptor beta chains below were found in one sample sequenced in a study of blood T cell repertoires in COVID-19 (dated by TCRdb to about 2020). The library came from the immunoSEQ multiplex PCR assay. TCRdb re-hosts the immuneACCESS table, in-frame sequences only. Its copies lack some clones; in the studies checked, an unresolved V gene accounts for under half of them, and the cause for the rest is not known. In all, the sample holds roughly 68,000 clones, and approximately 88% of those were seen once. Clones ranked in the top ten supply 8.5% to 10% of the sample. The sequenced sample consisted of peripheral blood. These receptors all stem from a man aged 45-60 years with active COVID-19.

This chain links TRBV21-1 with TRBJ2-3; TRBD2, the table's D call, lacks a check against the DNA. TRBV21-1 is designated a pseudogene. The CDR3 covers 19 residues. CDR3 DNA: TGTGCCAGCAGCAAACACCGCCCCGCTAGCGGGGGGGCCACAGATACGCAGTATTTT. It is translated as CASSKHRPASGGATDTQYF.

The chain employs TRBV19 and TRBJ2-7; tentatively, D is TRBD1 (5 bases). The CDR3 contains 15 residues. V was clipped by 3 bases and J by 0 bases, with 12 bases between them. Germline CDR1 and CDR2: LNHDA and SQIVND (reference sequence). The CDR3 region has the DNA TGTGCCAGTAGTATTTATTGGGGCAGCTCCTACGAGCAGTACTTC. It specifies CASSIYWGSSYEQYF.

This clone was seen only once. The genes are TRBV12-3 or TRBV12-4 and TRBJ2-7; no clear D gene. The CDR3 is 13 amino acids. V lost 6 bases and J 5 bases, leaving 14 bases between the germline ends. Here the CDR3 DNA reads TGTGCCAGCAGCCGAGAACTCCGCCACGAGCAGTACTTC. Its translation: CASSRELRHEQYF.

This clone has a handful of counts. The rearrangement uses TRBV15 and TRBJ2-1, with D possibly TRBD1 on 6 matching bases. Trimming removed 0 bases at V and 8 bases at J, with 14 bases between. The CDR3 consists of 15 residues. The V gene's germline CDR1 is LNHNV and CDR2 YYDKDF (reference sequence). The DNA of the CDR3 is TGTGCCACCAGCAGAGAGGGGGCAGGGTCCGATGAGCAGTTCTTC. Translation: CATSREGAGSDEQFF.

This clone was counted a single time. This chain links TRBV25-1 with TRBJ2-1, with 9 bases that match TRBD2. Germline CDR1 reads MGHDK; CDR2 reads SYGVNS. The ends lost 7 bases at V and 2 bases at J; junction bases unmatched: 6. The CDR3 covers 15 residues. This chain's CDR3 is CASTAAGGTYNEQFF. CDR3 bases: TGTGCCAGCACCGCGGCGGGAGGGACCTACAATGAGCAGTTCTTC.

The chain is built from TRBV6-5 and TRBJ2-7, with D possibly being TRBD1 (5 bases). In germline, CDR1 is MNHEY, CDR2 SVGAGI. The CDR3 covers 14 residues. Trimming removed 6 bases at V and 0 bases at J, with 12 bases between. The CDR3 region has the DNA TGTGCCAGCAGCCCCGGACACCTCTCCTACGAGCAGTACTTC. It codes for CASSPGHLSYEQYF.

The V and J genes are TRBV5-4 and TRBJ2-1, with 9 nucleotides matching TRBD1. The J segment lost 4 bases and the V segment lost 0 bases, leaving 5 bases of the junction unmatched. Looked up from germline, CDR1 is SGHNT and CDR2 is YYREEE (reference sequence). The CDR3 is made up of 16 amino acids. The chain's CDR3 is CASSLEGTGFYNEQFF. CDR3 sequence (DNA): TGTGCCAGCAGCTTGGAAGGGACAGGGTTTTACAATGAGCAGTTCTTC.

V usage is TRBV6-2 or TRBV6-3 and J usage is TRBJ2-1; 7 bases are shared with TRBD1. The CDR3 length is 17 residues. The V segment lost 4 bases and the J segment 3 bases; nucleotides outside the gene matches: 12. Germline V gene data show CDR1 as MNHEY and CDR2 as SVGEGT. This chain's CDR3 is CASSSPTGLRNYNEQFF. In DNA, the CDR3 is TGTGCCAGCAGTTCCCCGACAGGGCTCAGGAACTACAATGAGCAGTTCTTC.

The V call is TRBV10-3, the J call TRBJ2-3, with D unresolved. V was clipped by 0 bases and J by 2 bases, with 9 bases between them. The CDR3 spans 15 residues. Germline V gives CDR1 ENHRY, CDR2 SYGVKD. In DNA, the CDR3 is TGTGCCATCAGTGAGTCGAGAGAATACACAGATACGCAGTATTTT. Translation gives CAISESREYTDTQYF.

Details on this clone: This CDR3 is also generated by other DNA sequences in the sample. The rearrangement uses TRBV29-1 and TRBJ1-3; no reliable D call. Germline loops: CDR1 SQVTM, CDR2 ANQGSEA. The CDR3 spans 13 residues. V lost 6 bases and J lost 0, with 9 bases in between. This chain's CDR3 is CSVGDFSGNTIYF. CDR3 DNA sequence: TGCAGCGTCGGGGATTTCTCTGGAAACACCATATATTTT.

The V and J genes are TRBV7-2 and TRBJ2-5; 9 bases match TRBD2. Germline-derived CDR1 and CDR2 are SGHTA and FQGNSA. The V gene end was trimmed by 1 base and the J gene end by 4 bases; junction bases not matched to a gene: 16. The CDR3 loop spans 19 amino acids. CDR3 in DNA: TGTGCCAGCAGCTTAGGATTGGCCTGGGCGGGAGGGGGGAGAGAGACCCAGTACTTC. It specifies CASSLGLAWAGGGRETQYF.

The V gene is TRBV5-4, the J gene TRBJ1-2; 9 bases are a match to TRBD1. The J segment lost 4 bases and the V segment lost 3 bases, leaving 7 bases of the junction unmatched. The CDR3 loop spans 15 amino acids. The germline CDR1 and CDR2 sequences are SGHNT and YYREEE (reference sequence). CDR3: CASSSMTGGSYGYTF. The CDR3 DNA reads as TGTGCCAGCAGCTCCATGACAGGGGGTAGCTATGGCTACACCTTC. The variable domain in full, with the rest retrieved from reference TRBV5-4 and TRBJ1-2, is ETGVTQSPTHLIKTRGQQVTLRCSSQSGHNTVSWYQQALGQGPQFIFQYYREEENGRGNFPPRFSGLQFPNYSSELNVNALELDDSALYLCASSSMTGGSYGYTFGSGTRLTVV.

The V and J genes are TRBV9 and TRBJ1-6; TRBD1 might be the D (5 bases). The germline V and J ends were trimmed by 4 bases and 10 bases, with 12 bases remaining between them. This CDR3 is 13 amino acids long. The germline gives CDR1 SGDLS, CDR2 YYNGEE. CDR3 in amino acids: CASSPSGGSPLHF. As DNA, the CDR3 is TGTGCCAGCAGCCCTAGTGGGGGGTCACCCCTCCACTTT.

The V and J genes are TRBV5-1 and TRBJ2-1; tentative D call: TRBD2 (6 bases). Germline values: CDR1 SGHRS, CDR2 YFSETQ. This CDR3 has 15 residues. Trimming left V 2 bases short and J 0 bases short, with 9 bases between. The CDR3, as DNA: TGCGCCAGCAGCTTCCGGGACTTCTCCTACAATGAGCAGTTCTTC. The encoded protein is CASSFRDFSYNEQFF.

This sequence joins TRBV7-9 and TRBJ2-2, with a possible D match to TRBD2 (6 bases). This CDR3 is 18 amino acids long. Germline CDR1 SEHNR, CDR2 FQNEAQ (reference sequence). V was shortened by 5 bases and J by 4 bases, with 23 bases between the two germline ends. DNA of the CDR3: TGTGCCAGCAGCGCGGGAACTTTAGGCGTGCTACGCACCGGGGAGCTGTTTTTT. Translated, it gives CASSAGTLGVLRTGELFF.

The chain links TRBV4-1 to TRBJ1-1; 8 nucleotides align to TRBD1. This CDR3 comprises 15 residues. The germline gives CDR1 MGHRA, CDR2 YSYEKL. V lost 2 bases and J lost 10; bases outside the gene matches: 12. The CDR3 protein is CASSQPLRTGFGAFF. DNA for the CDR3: TGCGCCAGCAGCCAACCACTCCGGACAGGGTTTGGAGCTTTCTTT.

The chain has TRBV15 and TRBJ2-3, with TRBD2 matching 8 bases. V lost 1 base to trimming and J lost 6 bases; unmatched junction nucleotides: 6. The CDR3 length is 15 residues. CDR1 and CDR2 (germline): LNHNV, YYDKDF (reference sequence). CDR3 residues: CATSRGGGSTDTQYF. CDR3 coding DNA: TGTGCCACCAGCAGAGGCGGGGGGAGTACCGATACGCAGTATTTT.

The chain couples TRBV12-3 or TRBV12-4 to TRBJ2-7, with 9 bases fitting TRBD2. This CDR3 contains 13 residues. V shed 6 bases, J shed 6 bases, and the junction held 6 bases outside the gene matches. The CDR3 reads CASSFGSGGEQYF. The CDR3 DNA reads TGTGCCAGCAGCTTTGGTAGCGGGGGCGAGCAGTACTTC.

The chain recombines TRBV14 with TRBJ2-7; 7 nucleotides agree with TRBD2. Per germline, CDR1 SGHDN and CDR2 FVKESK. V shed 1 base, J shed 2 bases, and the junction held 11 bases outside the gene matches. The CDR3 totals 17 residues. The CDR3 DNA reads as TGTGCCAGCAGCCAAGGCCGCTTGGAGGGAGGGCCCTACGAGCAGTACTTC. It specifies CASSQGRLEGGPYEQYF.